The 4 T cell receptor beta chains presented below share a single source sample, sequenced in a study of T-cell memory formation after mild COVID-19. From the 5' RACE reads, TCRdb called clonotypes with MiXCR, one entry per CDR3 protein. Among 300,000 to 400,000 distinct CDR3 sequences listed, under 30% were seen once. Specimen: PBMCs or a T cell subset sorted from them (not recorded which). These receptor sequences come from an adult woman who had mild COVID-19 (a few samples of this study predate the infection). Cell type and time point are not known.

The chain is built from TRBV20-1 and TRBJ1-6, with D unresolved. CDR1 DFQATT and CDR2 SNEGSKA come from the germline V gene (reference sequence). V dropped 3 bases and J dropped 4 bases, with 10 bases sitting between them. There are 14 residues in the CDR3. CDR3 sequence: CSASAGLYNSPLHF. The CDR3 DNA reads TGCAGTGCTAGCGCTGGACTTTATAATTCACCCCTCCACTTT.

This clonotype came up a few times. The CDR3 region is CASNTPGTGQNQPQHF. CDR3 nucleotide sequence: TGTGCCAGCAACACACCAGGGACAGGACAGAATCAGCCCCAGCATTTT. The chain uses TRBV2 and TRBJ1-5, with 8 bases lining up with TRBD1. Germline V lookup: CDR1 SNHLY, CDR2 FYNNEI. This CDR3 contains 16 residues. Trimming at V came to 7 bases and at J to 4 bases, leaving 12 bases not matched to a gene. Supplemented by reference TRBV2 and TRBJ1-5, the full variable domain reads EPEVTQTPSHQVTQMGQEVILRCVPISNHLYFYWYRQILGQKVEFLVSFYNNEISEKSEIFDDQFSVERPDGSNFTLKIRSTKLEDSAMYFCASNTPGTGQNQPQHFGDGTRLSIL.

This chain links TRBV2 with TRBJ2-1, with 13 bases lining up with TRBD2. This CDR3 is 14 amino acids long. CDR1 and CDR2 from the germline V gene are SNHLY and FYNNEI. V lost 8 bases and J lost 5; bases outside the gene matches: 3. Here the CDR3 DNA reads TGTGCCAGCCTGGGACTAGCGGGACACAATGAGCAGTTCTTC. Protein: CASLGLAGHNEQFF.

The chain joins TRBV20-1 to TRBJ2-1; the D call may be TRBD1 or TRBD2 (6 bases each). The CDR3 extends over 11 amino acids. In germline, CDR1 is DFQATT, CDR2 SNEGSKA (reference sequence). V lost 4 bases, J lost 8 bases, and 9 bases lay in between. The CDR3 spells CSAKGGYEQFF. CDR3 nucleotides: TGCAGTGCTAAAGGGGGGTATGAGCAGTTCTTC.